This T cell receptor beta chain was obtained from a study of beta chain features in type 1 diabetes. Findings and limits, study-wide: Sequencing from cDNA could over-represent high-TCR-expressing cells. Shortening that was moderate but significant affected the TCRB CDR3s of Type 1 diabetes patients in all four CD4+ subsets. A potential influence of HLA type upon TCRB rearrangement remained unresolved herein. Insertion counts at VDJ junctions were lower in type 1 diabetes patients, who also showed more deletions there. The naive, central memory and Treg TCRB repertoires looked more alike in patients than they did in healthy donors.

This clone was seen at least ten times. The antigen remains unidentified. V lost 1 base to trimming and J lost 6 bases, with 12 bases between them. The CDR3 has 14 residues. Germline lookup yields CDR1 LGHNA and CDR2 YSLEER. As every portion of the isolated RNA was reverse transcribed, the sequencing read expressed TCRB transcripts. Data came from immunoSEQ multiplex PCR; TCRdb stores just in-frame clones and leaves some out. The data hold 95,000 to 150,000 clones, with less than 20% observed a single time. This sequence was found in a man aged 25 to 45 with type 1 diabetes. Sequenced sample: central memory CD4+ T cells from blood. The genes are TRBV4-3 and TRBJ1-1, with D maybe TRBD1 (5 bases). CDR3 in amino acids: CASSQVQGKAEAFF. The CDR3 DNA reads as TGCGCCAGCAGCCAAGTTCAGGGAAAGGCTGAAGCTTTCTTT.